The sequence of this T cell receptor beta chain was determined in a study of T cells after yellow fever vaccination. Points from the study as a whole: A small share of clonotypes appeared in both CD4 and CD8 compartments. Subsequent to the booster, the majority of primary-vaccination clones reappeared (under 98% CD4, 85% to 90% CD8). A faster peak, day 5 versus 15, was reached by the weaker secondary response. Abundant clonotypes (contaminants from the bulk population) could be present in FACS-sorted repertoires.

TCRdb processed the 5' RACE reads anew with MiXCR; each CDR3 protein has one entry. There are roughly 400,000 distinct CDR3 sequences in the sample; roughly 20% occur only once, and 15% to 20% lies in the top ten. This clonotype was seen a handful of times. The antigen remains undetermined. The sequences come from PBMCs, collected before the yellow fever booster vaccination. The TCR was taken from a young man who received the YFV17D yellow fever vaccine.

CDR3 in DNA: TGTGCCAGCAGCTTAGGGGTGTCAGATACGCAGTATTTT. It yields the protein CASSLGVSDTQYF. V is TRBV11-2 and J is TRBJ2-3; D gene uncertain. Deletions cut 1 base from V and 4 bases from J, with 6 bases between. The CDR3 is made up of 13 amino acids. Germline loops: CDR1 SGHAT, CDR2 FQNNGV.